These 26 T cell receptor beta chains originate from one sample sequenced in a study of Graves' ophthalmopathy and Graves' hyperthyroidism. Amplifying from RNA transcripts, the study obtained TCR beta CDR3 regions. An initial RT-PCR round employing HTBI primers preceded a second-round multiplex PCR. TCRdb ran MiXCR on the multiplex PCR reads and lists one entry per CDR3 protein. This sample has roughly 500,000 distinct CDR3 sequences, with 14% found just once. Input material: blood. The source is a woman in her thirties with Graves' ophthalmopathy.

This clonotype was observed a handful of times. V gene TRBV30 combines with J gene TRBJ2-7; unclear D gene. The CDR3 has 12 amino acids. V lost 2 bases, J lost 3 bases, and 8 bases lay in between. Per the germline V gene, CDR1 is GTSNPN and CDR2 is SVGIG (reference sequence). This CDR3 reads CAWSQESYEQYF. DNA of the CDR3: TGTGCCTGGAGTCAAGAAAGCTACGAGCAGTACTTC.

Ten or more counts support this clonotype. J is TRBJ1-6 and V is TRBV20-1, with D perhaps matching TRBD1 (5 bases). The CDR3 is 11 amino acids. Germline V lookup: CDR1 DFQATT, CDR2 SNEGSKA (reference sequence). Trimming shortened V by 3 bases and J by 16 bases, and 13 bases separated the two germline ends. The CDR3 nucleotides are TGCAGTGCTAGTTTGGGGGGACGACTCCACTTT. Protein sequence: CSASLGGRLHF.

This clonotype was seen a few times. V gene TRBV20-1 combines with J gene TRBJ2-7; 10 bases match TRBD2. The CDR3 is 17 residues long. The V segment lost 3 bases and the J segment 0 bases; nucleotides outside the gene matches: 11. Germline V gives CDR1 DFQATT, CDR2 SNEGSKA (reference sequence). The CDR3 DNA reads TGCAGTGCTAGTATAAGCCTAGCGGGGGTCCTCTCCTACGAGCAGTACTTC. The encoded protein is CSASISLAGVLSYEQYF.

This clonotype was found many times. The chain is built from TRBV6-4 and TRBJ1-5; 7 bases fit TRBD1. The CDR3 sequence is 16 residues long. V lost 2 bases to trimming and J lost 2 bases; unmatched junction nucleotides: 6. CDR1 and CDR2 (germline): MRHNA, SNTAGT. CDR3 protein: CASSDPTGVGNQPQHF. DNA of the CDR3: TGTGCCAGCAGTGACCCCACAGGGGTAGGCAATCAGCCCCAGCATTTT.

This clonotype was counted ten times or more. The rearrangement links TRBV6-5 to TRBJ1-1; D gene unclear. V lost 2 bases and J lost 4, with 8 bases in between. Germline V gene lookup returns CDR1 MNHEY and CDR2 SVGAGI. The CDR3 is 13 residues long. CDR3 nucleotide sequence: TGTGCCAGCAGTTACGGGGTTACCACTGAAGCTTTCTTT. Amino acids: CASSYGVTTEAFF.

This chain uses TRBV6-1 with TRBJ2-7, with D perhaps TRBD2 (5 bases). Germline CDR1 is MNHNS and CDR2 is SASEGT. V lost 7 bases and J 2 bases, leaving 15 bases between the germline ends. CDR3 length equals 14 residues. The CDR3 DNA reads as TGTGCCAGCAACCCTGAGTCGGGGACCTACGAGCAGTACTTC. Translating gives CASNPESGTYEQYF.

This clonotype was seen ten or more times. V gene TRBV6-1 combines with J gene TRBJ1-6; TRBD1 is a possible D gene (5 bases). Trimming stripped 1 base from V and 7 bases from J, with 11 bases between. This CDR3 contains 15 residues. Germline values: CDR1 MNHNS, CDR2 SASEGT. CDR3: CASSEVPGPNSPLHF. CDR3 bases: TGTGCCAGCAGTGAAGTTCCGGGACCAAATTCACCCCTCCACTTT.

This clonotype came up a few times. This chain connects TRBV15 to TRBJ1-5; 8 bases are shared with TRBD1. V lost 1 base, J lost 6 bases, and 8 bases stayed unmatched. The length of the CDR3 is 16 residues. The germline V gene has CDR1 LNHNV and CDR2 YYDKDF (reference sequence). CDR3 in DNA: TGTGCCACCAGCAGAGCAGACAGGGGCGGGGGTCAGCCCCAGCATTTT. Its translation is CATSRADRGGGQPQHF.

This clonotype was counted many times. The chain combines TRBV12-3 or TRBV12-4 with TRBJ2-5, with D tentatively TRBD1 or TRBD2 (5 bases each). This CDR3 region has 18 residues. The ends were cut back, 0 bases at V and 5 bases at J, with 22 bases in the middle. Written as DNA, the CDR3 is TGTGCCAGCAGTTTAGCGGCCCCATCCAGAGGGGTCAGGGAGACCCAGTACTTC. Translation gives CASSLAAPSRGVRETQYF.

This clonotype came up many times. The chain is built from TRBV7-2 and TRBJ2-7, with 7 bases matching TRBD2. V lost 2 bases to trimming and J lost 2 bases; unmatched junction nucleotides: 6. The length of the CDR3 is 15 residues. From germline, CDR1 is SGHTA and CDR2 FQGNSA. The CDR3 nucleotides read TGTGCCAGCAGCTTACCTCTAGCGGTGACCTACGAGCAGTACTTC. Residues: CASSLPLAVTYEQYF.

V is TRBV13 and J is TRBJ2-7, with D maybe TRBD1 (5 bases). Germline lookup yields CDR1 PRHDT and CDR2 FYEKMQ (reference sequence). Trimming shortened V by 5 bases and J by 3 bases, and 11 bases separated the two germline ends. CDR3 length equals 13 residues. As DNA, the CDR3 is TGTGCCAGCAGCCCCAAGGGGCGCTACGAGCAGTACTTC. Translated: CASSPKGRYEQYF.

This clonotype has ten or more counts. The chain joins TRBV10-3 to TRBJ1-3; D might be TRBD1 (6 bases). V was shortened by 6 bases and J by 0 bases, with 15 bases between the two germline ends. The CDR3 loop spans 16 amino acids. In germline, CDR1 is ENHRY, CDR2 SYGVKD. The CDR3 region is CAISGQQGYSGNTIYF. The CDR3 bases are TGTGCCATCAGCGGGCAACAGGGATACTCTGGAAACACCATATATTTT.

The chain combines TRBV30 with TRBJ1-2; D perhaps matches TRBD1 (5 bases). Trimming left V 0 bases short and J 4 bases short, with 15 bases between. Germline V CDR1 and CDR2: GTSNPN, SVGIG (reference sequence). The CDR3 covers 15 residues. In DNA form, the CDR3 reads TGTGCCTGGAGTGTTTTAGAGGGGCTGCCCTATGGCTACACCTTC. This encodes CAWSVLEGLPYGYTF. Full variable domain (remainder filled in from reference TRBV30 and TRBJ1-2): SQTIHQWPATLVQPVGSPLSLECTVEGTSNPNLYWYRQAAGRGLQLLFYSVGIGQISSEVPQNLSASRPQDRQFILSSKKLLLSDSGFYLCAWSVLEGLPYGYTFGSGTRLTVV.

As for this clonotype: This may come from a read error, since a much larger clone is one base off. V is TRBV24-1 and J is TRBJ2-5; possibly TRBD1 for D (6 bases). This CDR3 spans 15 amino acids. Germline V gene data show CDR1 as KGHDR and CDR2 as SFDVKD. V lost 5 bases and J 4 bases, leaving 16 bases between the germline ends. CDR3 amino acids: CATSGRRGGRETQYF. The CDR3 nucleotides read TGTGCCACCAGTGGTCGCAGGGGTGGGCGAGAGACCCAGTACTTC.

There are many counts of this clonotype. V gene TRBV20-1 combines with J gene TRBJ1-5, with D possibly being TRBD1 (6 bases). Looked up from germline, CDR1 is DFQATT and CDR2 is SNEGSKA (reference sequence). CDR3 length: 15 amino acids. V lost 1 base, J lost 1 base, and 11 bases lay in between. The CDR3 protein is CSARVAGTSNQPQHF. The CDR3 DNA follows: TGCAGTGCTAGAGTGGCAGGGACAAGCAATCAGCCCCAGCATTTT.

The table lists this clonotype with many counts. The V call is TRBV7-9, the J call TRBJ2-5; 7 nucleotides match TRBD2. Looked up from germline, CDR1 is SEHNR and CDR2 is FQNEAQ (reference sequence). The CDR3 is 14 residues long. Trimming removed 3 bases from V and 1 base from J; junction bases left unmatched: 2. This chain's CDR3 is CASSFGTIQETQYF. The DNA of the CDR3 is TGTGCCAGCAGCTTCGGGACTATCCAAGAGACCCAGTACTTC. Using reference TRBV7-9 and TRBJ2-5 for the parts outside the CDR3, the full variable domain is DTGVSQNPRHKITKRGQNVTFRCDPISEHNRLYWYRQTLGQGPEFLTYFQNEAQLEKSRLLSDRFSAERPKGSFSTLEIQRTEQGDSAMYLCASSFGTIQETQYFGPGTRLLVL.

At least ten counts were recorded for this clonotype. Written as DNA, the CDR3 is TGTGCCAGCAGCCAGACAGGGGGCGAAGTGAATGGCTACACCTTC. Amino acid sequence: CASSQTGGEVNGYTF. The chain recombines TRBV7-2 with TRBJ1-2; 10 nucleotides line up with TRBD1. CDR1 is SGHTA and CDR2 is FQGNSA in the germline V gene. This CDR3 contains 15 residues. V shed 5 bases and J 6 bases; nucleotides not matched to a gene: 9.

In its sample, this clonotype was seen many times. The rearrangement links TRBV19 to TRBJ1-2; maybe TRBD1 (6 bases). Trimming stripped 3 bases from V and 2 bases from J, with 10 bases between. Germline V gene sequence: CDR1 LNHDA, CDR2 SQIVND (reference sequence). CDR3 length: 14 amino acids. The CDR3: CASSMPGVNYGYTF. DNA for the CDR3: TGTGCCAGTAGTATGCCAGGGGTGAACTATGGCTACACCTTC.

V is TRBV5-6 and J is TRBJ2-7; D is uncertain. Germline loops: CDR1 SGHDT, CDR2 YYEEEE. The CDR3 spans 12 residues. Between the trimmed V and J ends, which lost 3 bases and 1 base, there was a span of 5 bases. CDR3 nucleotides: TGTGCCAGCAGCTCCTGTTCCTACGAGCAGTACTTC. It encodes CASSSCSYEQYF.

J is TRBJ2-5 and V is TRBV30; D is tentatively TRBD1 or TRBD2 (7 bases each). CDR1 is GTSNPN and CDR2 is SVGIG in the germline V gene (reference sequence). CDR3 length equals 15 residues. V lost 2 bases, J lost 7 bases, and 20 bases lay in between. CDR3 region: CAWSLGEGAWGTQYF. The DNA of the CDR3 is TGTGCCTGGAGTTTAGGGGAGGGGGCCTGGGGGACCCAGTACTTC. Full variable domain (missing parts from reference TRBV30 and TRBJ2-5): SQTIHQWPATLVQPVGSPLSLECTVEGTSNPNLYWYRQAAGRGLQLLFYSVGIGQISSEVPQNLSASRPQDRQFILSSKKLLLSDSGFYLCAWSLGEGAWGTQYFGPGTRLLVL.

The chain recombines TRBV19 with TRBJ2-2; no clear D. Trimming removed 7 bases at V and 6 bases at J, with 12 bases between. CDR1 and CDR2 (germline): LNHDA, SQIVND (reference sequence). CDR3 length: 13 residues. The CDR3 loop is CASKVVGPGELFF. DNA for the CDR3: TGTGCCAGTAAGGTAGTAGGGCCCGGGGAGCTGTTTTTT.

This chain links TRBV12-3 or TRBV12-4 with TRBJ1-2; 12 bases match TRBD1. This CDR3 region has 14 residues. With 6 bases clipped from V and 4 bases from J, the junction kept 3 bases outside the gene matches. This CDR3 reads CASRPGQGAYGYTF. The CDR3 DNA reads TGTGCCAGCAGGCCGGGACAGGGGGCCTATGGCTACACCTTC.

This clonotype was recorded at least ten times. The rearrangement links TRBV10-3 to TRBJ1-5; TRBD1 aligns across 8 bases. The length of the CDR3 is 15 residues. Germline V CDR1 and CDR2: ENHRY, SYGVKD. J lost 7 bases, V lost 4 bases, and 9 bases had no gene match. The CDR3 sequence: CAISGDRGSRQPQHF. Written as DNA, the CDR3 is TGTGCCATCAGTGGAGACAGGGGTTCGCGGCAGCCCCAGCATTTT.

This clonotype was seen repeatedly, ten times or more. This chain uses TRBV10-3 with TRBJ1-2; a weak D match, TRBD1 (5 bases). V lost 5 bases, J lost 6 bases, and 7 bases lay in between. CDR1 is ENHRY and CDR2 is SYGVKD in the germline V gene. The CDR3 totals 11 residues. CDR3 amino acids: CAISWGDGYTF. CDR3 nucleotides: TGTGCCATCAGTTGGGGGGATGGCTACACCTTC.

This clonotype appeared many times. This rearrangement joins TRBV6-1 to TRBJ1-1, with a possible D match to TRBD1 (5 bases). Looked up from germline, CDR1 is MNHNS and CDR2 is SASEGT. V gave up 2 bases and J gave up 0 bases, with 16 bases separating them. The length of the CDR3 is 17 residues. The CDR3 DNA is TGTGCCAGCAGTGAAATAGCCGGGGGACGGCTGAACACTGAAGCTTTCTTT. Residues: CASSEIAGGRLNTEAFF.

This clonotype was seen at least ten times. This chain connects TRBV28 to TRBJ2-2; no definite D call. The CDR3 length is 16 residues. Deletions cut 2 bases from V and 7 bases from J, with 17 bases between. Germline CDR1 reads MDHEN; CDR2 reads SYDVKM. CDR3 DNA: TGTGCCAGCAGTTTAGAACGCGAGAGGACCTACGGGGAGCTGTTTTTT. This codes for CASSLERERTYGELFF. The full variable domain, its missing parts supplied by reference TRBV28 and TRBJ2-2, is DVKVTQSSRYLVKRTGEKVFLECVQDMDHENMFWYRQDPGLGLRLIYFSYDVKMKEKGDIPEGYSVSREKKERFSLILESASTNQTSMYLCASSLERERTYGELFFGEGSRLTVL.